One and the same sample provided the 32 T cell receptor beta chains below, sequenced in a study of radiation and T cells in renal cell carcinoma. Clones were sequenced by immunoSEQ multiplex PCR, and TCRdb holds only the in-frame ones, with some missing. The repertoire has tens of thousands of clones, approximately 80% of them found once; the top ten carry roughly 39%. The time point is: baseline pretreatment blood. Treatment: 15 Gy SBRT to primary tumor, nephrectomy 4 weeks later. Sequencing used blood, obtained from a patient whose treatment included radiotherapy and nephrectomy. The source of these receptors is a man aged 55-75 years with renal cell carcinoma.

V is TRBV21-1 and J is TRBJ2-7; TRBD2, the table's D call, lacks a check against the DNA. TRBV21-1 corresponds to a pseudogene. The CDR3 has 12 amino acids. In nucleotides, the CDR3 is TGTGCCAGCAGCCTCAGTGGGGAGGAGCAGTACTTC. Translating gives CASSLSGEEQYF.

The V and J genes are TRBV6-4 and TRBJ2-1; no clear D. Germline CDR1 and CDR2: MRHNA and SNTAGT. Deletions cut 8 bases from V and 7 bases from J, with 15 bases between. CDR3 length equals 13 residues. The CDR3 bases are TGTGCCAGCCGGTCACAGAGAACTAATGAGCAGTTCTTC. It is translated as CASRSQRTNEQFF.

This chain connects TRBV29-1 to TRBJ2-4, with a tentative D call TRBD1 (8 bases). The CDR3 loop spans 13 amino acids. The V and J ends lost 3 bases and 9 bases respectively, with 15 bases between them. Germline values: CDR1 SQVTM, CDR2 ANQGSEA. The CDR3 DNA reads as TGCAGCGTTGAGTCGACAGGGGAGGGCATTCAGTACTTC. As protein: CSVESTGEGIQYF.

This rearrangement joins TRBV6-6 to TRBJ2-7; 8 bases are shared with TRBD1. The V segment lost 8 bases and the J segment 5 bases; nucleotides outside the gene matches: 8. This CDR3 is 13 amino acids long. CDR1 is MNHNY, CDR2 SVGAGI, per germline (reference sequence). CDR3 loop: CASSRQGFHEQYF. The CDR3 DNA reads as TGTGCCAGCTCGCGACAGGGGTTTCACGAGCAGTACTTC.

The chain has TRBV9 and TRBJ2-1; TRBD2 is a possible D gene (6 bases). Trimming left V 3 bases short and J 9 bases short, with 19 bases between. From germline, CDR1 is SGDLS and CDR2 YYNGEE. The CDR3 is made up of 15 amino acids. The CDR3 loop is CASSENTNLGGEQFF. CDR3 nucleotide sequence: TGTGCCAGCAGCGAGAACACTAACTTGGGGGGTGAGCAGTTCTTC.

The chain is built from TRBV4-1 and TRBJ1-5; 11 bases are shared with TRBD1. Germline CDR1 is MGHRA and CDR2 is YSYEKL. Losses at the gene ends were 2 bases for V and 5 bases for J; bases not matched to a gene: 8. The CDR3 length is 17 residues. The CDR3 sequence is CASSQITGQGGDQPQHF. The CDR3 region has the DNA TGCGCCAGCAGCCAAATCACGGGACAGGGGGGCGATCAGCCCCAGCATTTT.

The chain is built from TRBV18 and TRBJ1-1; D unresolved. The CDR3 is 14 residues long. V lost 3 bases to trimming and J lost 6 bases, with 14 bases between them. Per germline, CDR1 KGHSH and CDR2 LQKENI. The CDR3 DNA reads as TGTGCCAGCTCACCCGCGATGGACTCCCCTGAAGCTTTCTTT. This encodes CASSPAMDSPEAFF.

The CDR3 bases are TGTGCCAGTAGCCGACAGGGGCAGGCTTCACCCCTCCACTTT. This sequence encodes CASSRQGQASPLHF. V and J are TRBV19 and TRBJ1-6; 8 bases line up with TRBD1. Germline V CDR1 and CDR2: LNHDA, SQIVND (reference sequence). Germline trimming cut 6 bases from V and 9 bases from J; bases unmatched to any gene: 7. The CDR3 runs to 14 residues.

The chain recombines TRBV7-9 with TRBJ2-7, with D perhaps matching TRBD1 or TRBD2 (5 bases each). Germline V gives CDR1 SEHNR, CDR2 FQNEAQ (reference sequence). Trimming stripped 3 bases from V and 5 bases from J, with 14 bases between. The length of the CDR3 is 14 residues. CDR3 sequence (DNA): TGTGCCAGCAGCTTCTCGGGGACGGGGAACGAGCAGTACTTC. Amino acids: CASSFSGTGNEQYF.

The V gene is TRBV5-8, the J gene TRBJ1-5, with a possible D match to TRBD1 (5 bases). CDR3 length equals 15 residues. The V end lost 4 bases, the J end lost 3 bases, and 14 bases lay between the germline ends. Germline V gene lookup returns CDR1 SGHTS and CDR2 YDEGEE. The CDR3 region has the DNA TGTGCCAGCAGCCGGGGGTTGGTGCCCAATCAGCCCCAGCATTTT. It is translated as CASSRGLVPNQPQHF.

V gene TRBV7-9 combines with J gene TRBJ1-2; tentatively, D is TRBD1 (6 bases). Germline V lookup: CDR1 SEHNR, CDR2 FQNEAQ (reference sequence). The V and J ends lost 4 bases and 3 bases respectively, with 15 bases between them. The CDR3 covers 15 residues. The CDR3 coding sequence is TGTGCCAGCAGCTCCCAGGGGTGGGCGCACTATGGCTACACCTTC. It codes for CASSSQGWAHYGYTF.

This clone was seen once. V gene TRBV4-1 combines with J gene TRBJ1-6; D is unclear. Germline-derived CDR1 and CDR2 are MGHRA and YSYEKL. The CDR3 is 15 amino acids. Trimming pared 0 bases from V and 10 bases from J, leaving 13 bases between. The CDR3 region has the DNA TGCGCCAGCAGCCAAGAGACCCGCAGCCAATCACCCCTCCACTTT. Translating gives CASSQETRSQSPLHF.

This clone has a single count. The CDR3 DNA reads as TGTGCCAGTGCCAAGGGGGCTGCCTACGAGCAGTACTTC. It yields the protein CASAKGAAYEQYF. The V call is TRBV19, the J call TRBJ2-7; the match to TRBD1 covers 7 bases. CDR1 and CDR2 (germline): LNHDA, SQIVND (reference sequence). The V and J ends lost 8 bases and 2 bases, in that order; junction bases with no gene match: 6. CDR3 length: 13 amino acids.

In this sample, this clone turned up a few times. Different DNA sequences within this sample yield the same CDR3. This chain connects TRBV27 to TRBJ1-2; 7 bases agree with TRBD1. Germline lookup yields CDR1 MNHEY and CDR2 SMNVEV (reference sequence). V shed 1 base, J shed 4 bases, and the junction held 3 bases outside the gene matches. The CDR3 totals 14 residues. For the CDR3, the DNA is TGTGCCAGCAGTTTATTGGGACAGAGCTATGGCTACACCTTC. Translated, it gives CASSLLGQSYGYTF.

The chain combines TRBV28 with TRBJ1-5, with a tentative D call TRBD1 (5 bases). The ends were cut back, 2 bases at V and 2 bases at J, with 16 bases in the middle. Germline CDR1 MDHEN, CDR2 SYDVKM. This CDR3 region has 17 residues. CDR3 region: CASSLVGRGDRNQPQHF. The CDR3 DNA reads as TGTGCCAGCAGTTTAGTGGGACGGGGGGATCGCAATCAGCCCCAGCATTTT.

The V call is TRBV12-5, the J call TRBJ1-1; D uncertain. Germline CDR1 LGHNT, CDR2 FRNRAP. The CDR3 extends over 15 amino acids. Deletions cut 2 bases from V and 3 bases from J, with 13 bases between. DNA of the CDR3: TGTGCTAGTGGTTTGAACCCCAAACGTTACACTGAAGCTTTCTTT. This codes for CASGLNPKRYTEAFF.

Remarks on this clone: The likely explanation is a read error, given a far larger clone one base away. The chain combines TRBV7-7 with TRBJ2-7; TRBD2 aligns across 12 bases. The CDR3 spans 18 residues. Germline CDR1 is SSHAT and CDR2 is FNYEAQ (reference sequence). CDR3 sequence reads: CASSLAMTSGSVFYEQYF. As DNA, the CDR3 is TGTGCTAGCAGCTTAGCTATGACTAGCGGGAGTGTGTTCTACGAGCAGTACTTC.

This clone appeared many times. The chain has TRBV27 and TRBJ1-5, with TRBD1 matching 7 bases. J lost 7 bases, V lost 6 bases, and 12 bases had no gene match. This CDR3 region has 15 residues. CDR1 is MNHEY and CDR2 is SMNVEV in the germline V gene (reference sequence). For the CDR3, the DNA is TGTGCCAGCAGCCCAGACGCGACAGGGTCGCAGCCCCAGCATTTT. This codes for CASSPDATGSQPQHF.

This rearrangement joins TRBV18 to TRBJ2-1; 7 bases match TRBD2. V shed 2 bases and J 7 bases; nucleotides not matched to a gene: 14. Germline V gives CDR1 KGHSH, CDR2 LQKENI. This CDR3 region has 17 residues. The CDR3 nucleotides are TGTGCCAGCTCACCAATGTCCCCGGGACTAATGAAAAATGAGCAGTTCTTC. Its translation is CASSPMSPGLMKNEQFF.

The J gene is TRBJ2-1, the V gene TRBV6-1; TRBD2 aligns across 7 bases. The CDR3 is made up of 15 amino acids. The germline V gene has CDR1 MNHNS and CDR2 SASEGT. Trimming cost V 6 bases and J 1 base; bases outside gene matches: 6. The CDR3 protein is CASSRASGSYNEQFF. The CDR3 DNA sequence: TGTGCCAGCAGCCGAGCTAGCGGATCCTACAATGAGCAGTTCTTC.

The chain has TRBV18 and TRBJ2-7; either TRBD1 or TRBD2 may fit D (6 bases each). The V end was cut by 6 bases, the J end by 1 base, with 19 bases between. This CDR3 has 16 amino acids. Germline V lookup: CDR1 KGHSH, CDR2 LQKENI. The DNA for the CDR3 is TGTGCCAGCTCCCTCAAGGGGGGAGGCATATCCTACGAGCAGTACTTC. The encoded protein is CASSLKGGGISYEQYF.

V is TRBV19 and J is TRBJ2-1, with D maybe TRBD2 (6 bases). The CDR3 has 15 amino acids. The V and J ends lost 6 bases and 2 bases respectively, with 14 bases between them. Germline CDR1 and CDR2: LNHDA and SQIVND (reference sequence). The CDR3 sequence: CASRRAGGTYNEQFF. CDR3 sequence (DNA): TGTGCCAGTAGACGAGCGGGCGGAACCTACAATGAGCAGTTCTTC. The full variable domain, with the rest looked up from reference TRBV19 and TRBJ2-1, is DGGITQSPKYLFRKEGQNVTLSCEQNLNHDAMYWYRQDPGQGLRLIYYSQIVNDFQKGDIAEGYSVSREKKESFPLTVTSAQKNPTAFYLCASRRAGGTYNEQFFGPGTRLTVL.

This sequence joins TRBV18 and TRBJ1-2; 8 bases line up with TRBD1. The germline V gene encodes CDR1 KGHSH and CDR2 LQKENI. V shed 6 bases and J 4 bases; nucleotides not matched to a gene: 10. The CDR3 spans 15 residues. The DNA of the CDR3 is TGTGCCAGCTCTCTCGGACAGGGTGGTATCTATGGCTACACCTTC. The encoded protein is CASSLGQGGIYGYTF.

V and J are TRBV25-1 and TRBJ2-7; either TRBD1 or TRBD2 may supply D (5 bases each). CDR1 MGHDK and CDR2 SYGVNS come from the germline V gene. This CDR3 region has 14 residues. Trimming shortened V by 5 bases and J by 3 bases, and 14 bases separated the two germline ends. In DNA form, the CDR3 reads TGTGCCAGCAGTCCTTGGGGGACGGACTACGAGCAGTACTTC. It codes for CASSPWGTDYEQYF.

The chain joins TRBV9 to TRBJ1-3; 7 nucleotides agree with TRBD1. The CDR3 loop spans 17 amino acids. From germline, CDR1 is SGDLS and CDR2 YYNGEE. J gave up 1 base and V 0 bases, and 7 bases lay outside the gene matches. This chain's CDR3 is CASSVAQGSASGNTIYF. As DNA, the CDR3 is TGTGCCAGCAGCGTAGCACAGGGGTCGGCGTCTGGAAACACCATATATTTT.

The chain has TRBV6-6 and TRBJ2-5; D gene uncertain. This CDR3 contains 11 residues. V lost 5 bases and J 2 bases, leaving 3 bases between the germline ends. The V gene's germline CDR1 is MNHNY and CDR2 SVGAGI (reference sequence). CDR3 nucleotide sequence: TGTGCCAGCAGTCCACAAGAGACCCAGTACTTC. Translation: CASSPQETQYF.

The gene calls are TRBV5-6 and TRBJ1-2; 7 nucleotides agree with TRBD1. There are 13 residues in the CDR3. J gave up 8 bases and V 1 base, and 5 bases lay outside the gene matches. The germline V gene encodes CDR1 SGHDT and CDR2 YYEEEE. The DNA of the CDR3 is TGTGCCAGCAGCTTGAAAGGGGGCTCGGGCTACACCTTC. It codes for CASSLKGGSGYTF.

The V call is TRBV28, the J call TRBJ2-7; TRBD2 matches at 8 bases. Germline CDR1 reads MDHEN; CDR2 reads SYDVKM. Germline trimming cut 2 bases from V and 4 bases from J; bases unmatched to any gene: 13. This CDR3 region has 17 residues. CDR3 sequence: CASSLASGSSKSYEQYF. CDR3 nucleotide sequence: TGTGCCAGCAGTTTAGCGAGCGGGAGTAGTAAAAGTTACGAGCAGTACTTC.

The V and J genes are TRBV7-2 and TRBJ1-2, with D tentatively TRBD1 (6 bases). This CDR3 is 15 amino acids long. Germline V lookup: CDR1 SGHTA, CDR2 FQGNSA. Trimming removed 2 bases at V and 0 bases at J, with 10 bases between. CDR3 coding DNA: TGTGCCAGCAGCTTATGGGGGGCAACTAACTATGGCTACACCTTC. Encoded protein: CASSLWGATNYGYTF.

The genes are TRBV27 and TRBJ2-5; no definite D call. The CDR3 consists of 14 residues. The V end lost 1 base, the J end lost 2 bases, and 8 bases lay between the germline ends. The germline CDR1 and CDR2 sequences are MNHEY and SMNVEV (reference sequence). The CDR3 sequence is CASSLWANQETQYF. CDR3 nucleotide sequence: TGTGCCAGCAGTTTATGGGCAAATCAAGAGACCCAGTACTTC.

This clone is termed medium-sized. J is TRBJ2-2 and V is TRBV27; a weak D match, TRBD2 (5 bases). This CDR3 has 14 residues. The germline V and J ends were trimmed by 6 bases and 0 bases, with 8 bases remaining between them. Germline CDR1 is MNHEY and CDR2 is SMNVEV (reference sequence). CDR3 nucleotide sequence: TGTGCCAGCAGACGGGGAACGAACACCGGGGAGCTGTTTTTT. Its protein is CASRRGTNTGELFF.

The CDR3 coding sequence is TGTGCCAGCAGTGGGGACAGGGCTGGAGACACTGAAGCTTTCTTT. Residues: CASSGDRAGDTEAFF. The chain combines TRBV2 with TRBJ1-1; TRBD1 matches at 9 bases. Germline CDR1 and CDR2: SNHLY and FYNNEI. CDR3 length equals 15 residues. J gave up 3 bases and V 4 bases, and 6 bases lay outside the gene matches.